The text below deals with one T cell receptor (beta chain). Its matching antigen is unknown. The data originate from a study of persistence of HIV-infected CD4 T cells. Study-wide context: Donors had been on suppressive ART for a median of roughly eight years. Up to about 200 mL blood was drawn at multiple time points; two donors had single-time leukapheresis.

The CDR3 extends over 15 amino acids. Trimming cost V 2 bases and J 4 bases; bases outside gene matches: 6. Germline CDR1 SGDLS, CDR2 YYNGEE. This nonspecific control used anti-CD3/anti-CD28 bead stimulation of CD4+ T cells. Sorting selected CD4+ T cells upregulating both CD40 ligand and CD69. CD8+ T cells were removed from PBMCs prior to stimulation. The immunoSEQ assay was version 4, run in survey mode. Assay: immunoSEQ multiplex PCR; the TCRdb copy retains only in-frame clones and omits some. The top ten clones hold around 0.48% of a sample with 35,000 to 55,000 clones, about 85% of them seen once. The V and J genes are TRBV9 and TRBJ1-1; 9 positions agree with TRBD1. The specimen was CD4+ T cells sorted from PBMCs after roughly 19-hour stimulation, collected from a patient who received antiretroviral therapy. This TCR derives from an adult woman with HIV who was CMV-seropositive. The CDR3 sequence: CASSVQDRGSTEAFF. In nucleotides, the CDR3 is TGTGCCAGCAGCGTCCAGGACAGGGGATCCACTGAAGCTTTCTTT.